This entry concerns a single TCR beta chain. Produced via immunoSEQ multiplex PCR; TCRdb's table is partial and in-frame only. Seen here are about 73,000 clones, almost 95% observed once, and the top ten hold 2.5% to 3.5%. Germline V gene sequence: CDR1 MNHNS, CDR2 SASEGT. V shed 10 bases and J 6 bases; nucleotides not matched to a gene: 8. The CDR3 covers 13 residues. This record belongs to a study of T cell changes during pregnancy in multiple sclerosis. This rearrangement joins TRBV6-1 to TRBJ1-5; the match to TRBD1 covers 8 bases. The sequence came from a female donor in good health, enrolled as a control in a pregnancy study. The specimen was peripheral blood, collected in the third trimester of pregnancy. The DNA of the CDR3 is TGTGCCATCAAGGACAGGGAGGGTCAGCCCCAGCATTTT. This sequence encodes CAIKDREGQPQHF.